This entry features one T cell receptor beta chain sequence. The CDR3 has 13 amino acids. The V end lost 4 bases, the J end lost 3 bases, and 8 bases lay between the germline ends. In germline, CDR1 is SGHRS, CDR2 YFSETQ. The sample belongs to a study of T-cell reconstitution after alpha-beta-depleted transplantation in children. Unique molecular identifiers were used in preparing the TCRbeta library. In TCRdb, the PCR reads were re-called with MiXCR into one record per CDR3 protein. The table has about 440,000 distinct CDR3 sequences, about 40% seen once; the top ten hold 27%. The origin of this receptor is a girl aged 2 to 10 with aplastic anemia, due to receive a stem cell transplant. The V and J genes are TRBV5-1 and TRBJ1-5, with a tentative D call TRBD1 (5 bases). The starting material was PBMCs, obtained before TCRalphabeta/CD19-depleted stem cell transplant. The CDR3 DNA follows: TGCGCCAGCAGCGCGGGGGTCAATCAGCCCCAGCATTTT. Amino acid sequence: CASSAGVNQPQHF.